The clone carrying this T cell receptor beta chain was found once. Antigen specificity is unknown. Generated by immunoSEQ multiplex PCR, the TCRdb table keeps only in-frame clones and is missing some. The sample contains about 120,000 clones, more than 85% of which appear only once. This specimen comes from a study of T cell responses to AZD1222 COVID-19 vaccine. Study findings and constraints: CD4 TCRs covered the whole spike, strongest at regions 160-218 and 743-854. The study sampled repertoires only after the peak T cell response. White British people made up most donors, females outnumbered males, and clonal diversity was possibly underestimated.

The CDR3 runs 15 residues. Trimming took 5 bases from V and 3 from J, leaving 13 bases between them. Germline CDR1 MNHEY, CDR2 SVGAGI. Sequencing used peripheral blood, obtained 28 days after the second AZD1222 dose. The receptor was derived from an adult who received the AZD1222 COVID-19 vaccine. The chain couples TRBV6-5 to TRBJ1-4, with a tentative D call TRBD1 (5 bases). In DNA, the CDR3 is TGTGCCAGCAGTCGGGGACCCGCGGCTAATGAAAAACTGTTTTTT. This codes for CASSRGPAANEKLFF.